This T cell receptor beta chain was obtained from a study of control samples from healthy donors and cancer patients. The method was immunoSEQ multiplex PCR; TCRdb's version includes in-frame clones alone and lacks a portion of them. The sample contains fewer than 85,000 clones, around 94% of which appear only once. CDR1 is SGHVS, CDR2 FQNEAQ, per germline. Trimming stripped 3 bases from V and 1 base from J, with 15 bases between. The CDR3 runs to 16 residues. The sequenced material came from blood. This receptor was taken from a woman aged 55-70 years in good health. V is TRBV7-8 and J is TRBJ2-5; D possibly corresponds to TRBD1 (5 bases). CDR3 protein: CASSFRVGTGQETQYF. The CDR3 DNA sequence: TGTGCCAGCAGCTTTCGAGTCGGCACAGGCCAAGAGACCCAGTACTTC.